These 20 T cell receptor beta chains were sequenced from one sample in a study of regulatory T cells in long-lasting Graves disease (dated by TCRdb to the early 2020s). The library was made by multiplex PCR. The data were produced on an Illumina HiSeq 4000. CDR3 regions were amplified by Arm-PCR with iRepertoire HTBI primers to construct TCR beta libraries. TCRdb took the public reads, trimmed them with fastp at Q25, ran MiXCR for clone calling and kept in-frame beta chains. CDR3 protein sequences are deduplicated, and each keeps its most common genes and DNA. This sample comprises about 500,000 distinct CDR3 sequences, around 12% of them detected only once. The ten largest clonotypes hold approximately 9.6% of the sample. Per the publication, the time point label means: newly diagnosed GD, antithyroid drugs for less than 3 months. For both TCR sequencing and RNA sequencing, RNA was extracted from PBMCs in TRIzol.

These data were also reused for a study on T cells in Graves' hyperthyroidism and ophthalmopathy.

The sample was peripheral blood mononuclear cells (PBMCs), taken at new diagnosis, from a patient treated with antithyroid drugs. These receptors came from a woman aged 30 to 39 with Graves disease. Donor details come from another sample of the same person, matched by shared clones.

This clonotype was recorded at least ten times. The rearrangement uses TRBV28 and TRBJ1-1, with 8 positions matching TRBD1. V dropped 3 bases and J dropped 5; count of bases not matched to a gene: 14. The CDR3 covers 17 residues. Germline CDR1 reads MDHEN; CDR2 reads SYDVKM. CDR3 nucleotide sequence: TGTGCCAGCAGTTTGGGCTCAGGGGGCGCGGGTAAAACTGAAGCTTTCTTT. Protein: CASSLGSGGAGKTEAFF.

This clonotype came up many times. The rearrangement links TRBV11-2 to TRBJ2-5; maybe TRBD1 (5 bases). The CDR3 is made up of 14 amino acids. V lost 5 bases and J lost 4, with 14 bases in between. The germline V gene encodes CDR1 SGHAT and CDR2 FQNNGV. The CDR3 bases are TGTGCCAGCAGCCCTGACCTGGGGCGAGAGACCCAGTACTTC. Encoded protein: CASSPDLGRETQYF.

Ten or more counts support this clonotype. This sequence joins TRBV7-2 and TRBJ2-1; D is perhaps TRBD2 (6 bases). V dropped 3 bases and J dropped 4 bases, with 13 bases sitting between them. CDR1 is SGHTA and CDR2 is FQGNSA in the germline V gene. The CDR3 consists of 15 residues. The CDR3 coding sequence is TGTGCCAGCAGCTTCCGGGACTCAACGTACAATGAGCAGTTCTTC. Residues: CASSFRDSTYNEQFF.

This clonotype was seen at least ten times. This rearrangement joins TRBV28 to TRBJ1-1; perhaps TRBD1 as D (5 bases). Germline V gene data show CDR1 as MDHEN and CDR2 as SYDVKM. The CDR3 is made up of 16 amino acids. Trimming took off 7 bases at V and 6 bases at J, with 24 bases between the two ends. Here the CDR3 reads CASMSTFEGGAAEAFF. The CDR3 DNA reads as TGTGCCAGCATGTCAACTTTCGAGGGAGGGGCAGCTGAAGCTTTCTTT.

V gene TRBV30 combines with J gene TRBJ2-3, with D hard to call. Germline V gene data show CDR1 as GTSNPN and CDR2 as SVGIG (reference sequence). V lost 0 bases and J lost 4, with 8 bases in between. The CDR3 runs to 13 residues. This chain's CDR3 is CAWSVFRSDTQYF. The DNA for the CDR3 is TGTGCCTGGAGTGTTTTCAGATCAGATACGCAGTATTTT.

This rearrangement joins TRBV28 to TRBJ2-3; 12 nucleotides line up with TRBD2. The CDR3 contains 16 residues. The V and J ends lost 6 bases and 0 bases, in that order; junction bases with no gene match: 4. Germline V gene lookup returns CDR1 MDHEN and CDR2 SYDVKM. The CDR3 spells CASREGTSGSTDTQYF. The DNA of the CDR3 is TGTGCCAGCAGGGAGGGGACTAGCGGGAGCACAGATACGCAGTATTTT.

This sequence joins TRBV9 and TRBJ1-2; 11 bases are a match to TRBD1. CDR3 length: 15 residues. Germline V gives CDR1 SGDLS, CDR2 YYNGEE. Losses at the gene ends were 2 bases for V and 4 bases for J; bases not matched to a gene: 4. This CDR3 is CASSVDRGPVYGYTF. DNA of the CDR3: TGTGCCAGCAGCGTGGACAGGGGGCCGGTCTATGGCTACACCTTC.

This clonotype was picked up a small number of times. The chain has TRBV7-9 and TRBJ2-1, with 8 bases fitting TRBD1. Germline CDR1 is SEHNR and CDR2 is FQNEAQ (reference sequence). Germline trimming cut 3 bases from V and 1 base from J; bases unmatched to any gene: 5. The CDR3 consists of 16 residues. CDR3 sequence reads: CASSFQGAPSYNEQFF. For the CDR3, the DNA is TGTGCCAGCAGCTTCCAGGGGGCGCCTTCCTACAATGAGCAGTTCTTC.

The chain uses TRBV20-1 and TRBJ1-4; 7 bases match TRBD1. The germline V gene has CDR1 DFQATT and CDR2 SNEGSKA (reference sequence). Trimming at V came to 6 bases and at J to 0 bases, leaving 13 bases not matched to a gene. The length of the CDR3 is 17 residues. The CDR3, as DNA: TGCAGTGCCTCTACGGGACAGCGGTATGCAACTAATGAAAAACTGTTTTTT. It specifies CSASTGQRYATNEKLFF.

The gene calls are TRBV19 and TRBJ2-1; a weak D match, TRBD1 (8 bases). CDR3 length: 16 residues. From germline, CDR1 is LNHDA and CDR2 SQIVND (reference sequence). V was cut by 5 bases and J by 7 bases, with 21 bases left in between. The CDR3 here is CASSVRQGAGGNEQFF. CDR3 DNA sequence: TGTGCCAGTAGTGTCCGCCAGGGGGCCGGGGGGAATGAGCAGTTCTTC.

This clonotype was detected ten times or more. CDR3 amino acids: CSARDPRAGGWNEQFF. CDR3 nucleotide sequence: TGCAGTGCTAGAGACCCAAGGGCGGGAGGTTGGAATGAGCAGTTCTTC. The chain recombines TRBV20-1 with TRBJ2-1; 8 nucleotides agree with TRBD2. This CDR3 has 16 amino acids. V dropped 0 bases and J dropped 7; count of bases not matched to a gene: 11. Germline V gene data show CDR1 as DFQATT and CDR2 as SNEGSKA (reference sequence).

This clonotype was found many times. This chain links TRBV28 with TRBJ2-2; D gene ambiguous. The CDR3 has 15 amino acids. The germline gives CDR1 MDHEN, CDR2 SYDVKM. Trimming shortened V by 6 bases and J by 1 base, and 12 bases separated the two germline ends. The CDR3 sequence is CASSGMDGNTGELFF. The CDR3 region has the DNA TGTGCCAGCAGCGGAATGGACGGGAACACCGGGGAGCTGTTTTTT.

Many counts were recorded for this clonotype. The chain links TRBV24-1 to TRBJ1-5; D is perhaps TRBD1 (5 bases). The CDR3 consists of 13 residues. V was pared by 5 bases and J by 4 bases, with 8 bases between. CDR1 and CDR2 from the germline V gene are KGHDR and SFDVKD. The CDR3 sequence: CATSGGGNQPQHF. CDR3 sequence (DNA): TGTGCCACCAGTGGCGGGGGGAATCAGCCCCAGCATTTT.

The chain links TRBV6-2 or TRBV6-3 to TRBJ2-7; a weak D match, TRBD1 (6 bases). Germline V gene lookup returns CDR1 MNHEY and CDR2 SVGEGT. The CDR3 sequence is 12 residues long. DNA of the CDR3: TGTGGAACAGGGCCCAATACCTACGAGCAGTACTTC. As protein: CGTGPNTYEQYF.

This clonotype was counted at least ten times. The chain combines TRBV28 with TRBJ2-3; the D gene is possibly TRBD2 (6 bases). From germline, CDR1 is MDHEN and CDR2 SYDVKM. The CDR3 spans 15 residues. Trimming took 2 bases from V and 6 from J, leaving 15 bases between them. The CDR3 coding sequence is TGTGCCAGCAGTTTAAGGAGGGACCCCAGGGATACGCAGTATTTT. Its translation: CASSLRRDPRDTQYF. The full variable domain, completed using reference TRBV28 and TRBJ2-3, is DVKVTQSSRYLVKRTGEKVFLECVQDMDHENMFWYRQDPGLGLRLIYFSYDVKMKEKGDIPEGYSVSREKKERFSLILESASTNQTSMYLCASSLRRDPRDTQYFGPGTRLTVL.

This clonotype was detected many times. V and J are TRBV24-1 and TRBJ2-3, with D possibly being TRBD1 (6 bases). This CDR3 contains 14 residues. Looked up from germline, CDR1 is KGHDR and CDR2 is SFDVKD. V lost 6 bases, J lost 1 base, and 10 bases lay in between. CDR3 sequence (DNA): TGTGCCACCAGTCATGCAGGGGGCACAGATACGCAGTATTTT. This codes for CATSHAGGTDTQYF.

Ten or more counts support this clonotype. This chain connects TRBV2 to TRBJ2-2, with D tentatively TRBD2 (6 bases). This CDR3 is 14 amino acids long. Germline V CDR1 and CDR2: SNHLY, FYNNEI. The ends were cut back, 3 bases at V and 4 bases at J, with 9 bases in the middle. As DNA, the CDR3 is TGTGCCAGCAGTGAGGACTACAGCACCGGGGAGCTGTTTTTT. This translates into CASSEDYSTGELFF.

This clonotype appeared many times. The V gene is TRBV28, the J gene TRBJ1-1; the D is unclear. The CDR3 contains 12 residues. Trimming cost V 6 bases and J 0 bases, with 5 bases left between them. The germline V gene encodes CDR1 MDHEN and CDR2 SYDVKM. Here the CDR3 DNA reads TGTGCCAGCAGCTTAGTGAACACTGAAGCTTTCTTT. Its translation is CASSLVNTEAFF.

This clonotype was found a few times. The gene calls are TRBV6-1 and TRBJ2-3; D possibly matches TRBD1 or TRBD2 (5 bases each). The V and J ends lost 8 bases and 3 bases respectively, with 15 bases between them. The CDR3 covers 14 residues. The germline V gene has CDR1 MNHNS and CDR2 SASEGT. The CDR3 here is CASGRDEVTDTQYF. The CDR3 bases are TGTGCCAGCGGTCGGGACGAGGTTACAGATACGCAGTATTTT.

The chain combines TRBV6-9 with TRBJ2-7; D is unclear. In germline, CDR1 is MNHGY, CDR2 SVAAGI. With 3 bases removed from V and 1 base from J, the gap between germline ends came to 7 bases. The CDR3 extends over 13 amino acids. The CDR3 DNA reads as TGTGCCAGCAGTTACTCTGAGTCCTACGAGCAGTACTTC. It translates to CASSYSESYEQYF.